This record concerns one T cell receptor beta chain sequence. Its specificity is unknown. These data come from a study of blood T cells in healthy people across ages. Next came a second PCR, run for about 6 to 11 cycles, which used a sample-barcoded 5' primer along with a J-beta primer mix. CDR3-containing paired-end reads numbered at least 2.5 million in each sample. A single record per CDR3 protein comes from TCRdb applying MiXCR to the 5' RACE reads. The sample contains over 300,000 distinct CDR3 sequences, over 45% of which appear only once. Study-wide findings and caveats: Researchers deemed the diversity estimates from one million T cells underestimates. Donor CMV status, an unknown factor, possibly confounded changes in expanded clonotypes. A roughly linear fall in TCR beta diversity per million T cells was seen with increasing age.

Input material: blood. The TCR was taken from a man in his sixties in good health.

For the CDR3, the DNA is TGTGCCAGCACCGGACAGGGGAGTTACGAGCAGTACTTC. Amino acid sequence: CASTGQGSYEQYF. V gene TRBV2 combines with J gene TRBJ2-7; 9 nucleotides align to TRBD1. The CDR3 runs 13 residues. Germline values: CDR1 SNHLY, CDR2 FYNNEI. V was pared by 7 bases and J by 4 bases, with 5 bases of the junction left unmatched.